This is a list of T cell receptor beta chains from one sample in a study of cytomegalovirus exposure and HLA in healthy donors. TCRdb's table, derived via immunoSEQ multiplex PCR, lists solely in-frame clones and lacks some. This sample has 150,000 to 170,000 clones, with approximately 86% found just once. Input material: PBMCs. The receptors originated from a man aged 18 to 30 in good health and CMV-seropositive. Both conserved end residues are part of each CDR3. The order of the fields is V gene, clone size, D gene, J gene, CDR3 protein, CDR3 DNA. A D gene is named only where the DNA matches it firmly. Some rows mark clone size as missing; the rest say once, few, many or name a class of expanded clone.

v_call: TRBV11-3; clone_size: NA; d_call: TRBD1; j_call: TRBJ2-3; cdr3_aa: CASSPRGLSTDTQYF; cdr3_nt: TGTGCCAGCAGTCCCAGGGGGCTGAGCACAGATACGCAGTATTTT
v_call: TRBV10-3; clone_size: NA; d_call: NA; j_call: TRBJ1-5; cdr3_aa: CAIRDPVTGSSNQPQHF; cdr3_nt: TGTGCCATCAGGGACCCGGTCACAGGGAGTAGCAATCAGCCCCAGCATTTT
v_call: TRBV6-5; clone_size: NA; d_call: TRBD2; j_call: TRBJ2-7; cdr3_aa: CASSRLAGPYEQYF; cdr3_nt: TGTGCCAGCAGTAGACTAGCGGGACCCTACGAGCAGTACTTC
v_call: TRBV4-1; clone_size: NA; d_call: TRBD1; j_call: TRBJ2-7; cdr3_aa: CASSQEPTGVFTYEQYF; cdr3_nt: TGCGCCAGCAGCCAAGAGCCTACAGGGGTTTTTACCTACGAGCAGTACTTC
v_call: TRBV7-8; clone_size: NA; d_call: TRBD1; j_call: TRBJ1-1; cdr3_aa: CASSLARGTVNTEAFF; cdr3_nt: TGTGCCAGCAGCTTAGCGAGAGGGACAGTGAACACTGAAGCTTTCTTT
v_call: TRBV25-1; clone_size: NA; d_call: NA; j_call: TRBJ1-6; cdr3_aa: CASSRQEPASTLHF; cdr3_nt: TGTGCCAGCAGCCGACAGGAGCCGGCGTCAACCCTCCACTTT
v_call: TRBV7-9; clone_size: NA; d_call: NA; j_call: TRBJ2-3; cdr3_aa: CASSYSDEGVSTDTQYF; cdr3_nt: TGTGCCAGCAGCTACAGTGACGAGGGGGTGAGCACAGATACGCAGTATTTT
v_call: TRBV4-3; clone_size: NA; d_call: NA; j_call: TRBJ2-7; cdr3_aa: CASSQDGHSYEQYF; cdr3_nt: TGCGCCAGCAGCCAAGATGGCCACTCCTACGAGCAGTACTTC
v_call: TRBV21-1; clone_size: NA; d_call: NA; j_call: TRBJ1-1; cdr3_aa: CASSKCGAGGTEAFF; cdr3_nt: TGTGCCAGCAGCAAGTGTGGGGCGGGGGGCACTGAAGCTTTCTTT
v_call: TRBV29-1; clone_size: NA; d_call: NA; j_call: TRBJ1-2; cdr3_aa: CSVADGGRAYGYTF; cdr3_nt: TGCAGCGTTGCGGACGGGGGGCGGGCCTATGGCTACACCTTC
v_call: TRBV11-3; clone_size: NA; d_call: NA; j_call: TRBJ1-1; cdr3_aa: CASSFRSGSEAFF; cdr3_nt: TGTGCCAGCAGCTTTAGGAGTGGGTCTGAAGCTTTCTTT
v_call: TRBV4-3; clone_size: NA; d_call: NA; j_call: TRBJ2-5; cdr3_aa: CASSQLLARGETQYF; cdr3_nt: TGCGCCAGCAGCCAATTGTTGGCCCGCGGGGAGACCCAGTACTTC
v_call: TRBV4-3; clone_size: NA; d_call: NA; j_call: TRBJ2-1; cdr3_aa: CASSQDRLAWRGEQFF; cdr3_nt: TGCGCCAGCAGCCAAGATCGGCTAGCTTGGAGGGGTGAGCAGTTCTTC
v_call: TRBV9; clone_size: NA; d_call: TRBD2; j_call: TRBJ2-1; cdr3_aa: CASSVEPAGGRYTDEQFF; cdr3_nt: TGTGCCAGCAGCGTAGAGCCAGCGGGGGGCCGGTACACTGATGAGCAGTTCTTC
v_call: TRBV9; clone_size: once; d_call: NA; j_call: TRBJ2-7; cdr3_aa: CASSVEGGVSSYEQYF; cdr3_nt: TGTGCCAGCAGCGTAGAGGGCGGGGTGAGCTCCTACGAGCAGTACTTC
v_call: TRBV27; clone_size: NA; d_call: TRBD1; j_call: TRBJ2-7; cdr3_aa: CASSSLDRDYYEQYF; cdr3_nt: TGTGCCAGCAGTTCCCTAGACAGGGATTACTACGAGCAGTACTTC
v_call: TRBV27; clone_size: NA; d_call: NA; j_call: TRBJ2-3; cdr3_aa: CASSLGRGYADTQYF; cdr3_nt: TGTGCCAGCAGTCTGGGGAGGGGGTATGCAGATACGCAGTATTTT
v_call: TRBV25-1; clone_size: NA; d_call: NA; j_call: TRBJ1-2; cdr3_aa: CASSPGAGDWGYTF; cdr3_nt: TGTGCCAGCAGTCCAGGGGCAGGGGATTGGGGCTACACCTTC
v_call: TRBV5-4; clone_size: NA; d_call: TRBD1; j_call: TRBJ2-2; cdr3_aa: CASSPGTANTGELFF; cdr3_nt: TGTGCCAGCAGCCCCGGGACAGCGAACACCGGGGAGCTGTTTTTT
v_call: TRBV5-6; clone_size: NA; d_call: TRBD2; j_call: TRBJ2-7; cdr3_aa: CASSPGLAGGSYEQYF; cdr3_nt: TGTGCCAGCAGCCCGGGACTAGCGGGGGGTTCCTACGAGCAGTACTTC
v_call: TRBV7-3; clone_size: NA; d_call: TRBD2; j_call: TRBJ2-1; cdr3_aa: CASSLGLVSYNEQFF; cdr3_nt: TGTGCCAGCAGCCTCGGACTAGTATCCTACAATGAGCAGTTCTTC
v_call: TRBV11-2; clone_size: NA; d_call: NA; j_call: TRBJ1-1; cdr3_aa: CASNPPENTEAFF; cdr3_nt: TGTGCCAGCAACCCTCCAGAAAACACTGAAGCTTTCTTT
v_call: TRBV7-3; clone_size: NA; d_call: TRBD1; j_call: TRBJ2-1; cdr3_aa: CASSLSRTGYNEQFF; cdr3_nt: TGTGCCAGCAGCTTAAGCAGGACAGGGTACAATGAGCAGTTCTTC
v_call: TRBV4-3; clone_size: NA; d_call: TRBD1; j_call: TRBJ2-3; cdr3_aa: CASSQGQGSTQYF; cdr3_nt: TGCGCCAGCAGCCAGGGACAGGGGAGTACGCAGTATTTT
v_call: TRBV4-3; clone_size: NA; d_call: TRBD1; j_call: TRBJ2-7; cdr3_aa: CASSLSRTTGGPYEQYF; cdr3_nt: TGCGCCAGCAGCCTCTCACGTACAACAGGGGGCCCCTACGAGCAGTACTTC
v_call: TRBV4-3; clone_size: NA; d_call: NA; j_call: TRBJ2-5; cdr3_aa: CASSQERAGGPPQETQYF; cdr3_nt: TGCGCCAGCAGCCAAGAAAGAGCGGGCGGGCCCCCACAAGAGACCCAGTACTTC
v_call: TRBV27; clone_size: NA; d_call: TRBD1; j_call: TRBJ2-6; cdr3_aa: CASRRSGGWANVLTF; cdr3_nt: TGTGCCAGCAGACGTTCAGGGGGCTGGGCCAACGTCCTGACTTTC
v_call: TRBV6-5; clone_size: few; d_call: NA; j_call: TRBJ2-3; cdr3_aa: CASSPQGGEADTQYF; cdr3_nt: TGTGCCAGCAGCCCCCAGGGGGGAGAGGCAGATACGCAGTATTTT
v_call: TRBV4-1; clone_size: NA; d_call: NA; j_call: TRBJ1-5; cdr3_aa: CASSQDKLADNQPQHF; cdr3_nt: TGCGCCAGCAGCCAAGATAAATTGGCAGATAATCAGCCCCAGCATTTT
v_call: TRBV5-6; clone_size: few; d_call: NA; j_call: TRBJ2-7; cdr3_aa: CASSLYGGREQYF; cdr3_nt: TGTGCCAGCAGCTTGTACGGGGGGCGTGAGCAGTACTTC